These 30 T cell receptor beta chains were sequenced from one sample in a study of T cells in Graves' hyperthyroidism and ophthalmopathy. From RNA transcripts, TCR beta CDR3 regions were amplified. The HTBI set primed first-round TCR CDR3 RT-PCR. MiXCR was run by TCRdb on the multiplex PCR reads, yielding one entry per CDR3 protein. The data show hundreds of thousands of distinct CDR3 sequences, 15% to 20% seen once. Sequencing was done on a sample of blood. These receptors were taken from a woman aged 30 to 39 with Graves' hyperthyroidism.

CDR3 in amino acids: CASSQSTSGSYNEQFF. The CDR3 DNA reads as TGTGCCAGCAGCCAATCGACTAGCGGGAGTTACAATGAGCAGTTCTTC. J is TRBJ2-1 and V is TRBV4-2; TRBD2 matches at 12 bases. From germline, CDR1 is LGHNA and CDR2 YNFKEQ. This CDR3 is built from 16 residues. J was trimmed by 4 bases and V by 2 bases; bases with no gene match: 3.

The chain uses TRBV6-2 or TRBV6-3 and TRBJ2-4; 7 bases match TRBD2. The CDR3 has 17 amino acids. Germline assignment: CDR1 MNHEY and CDR2 SVGEGT. Trimming at V came to 5 bases and at J to 0 bases, leaving 10 bases not matched to a gene. In DNA, the CDR3 is TGTGCCAGCAGTAGCTTGACGGTAGCGGGAGCCAAAAACATTCAGTACTTC. Protein sequence: CASSSLTVAGAKNIQYF.

This chain uses TRBV7-9 with TRBJ1-2, with a tentative D call TRBD1 (5 bases). Trimming removed 5 bases from V and 3 bases from J, with 16 bases in between. The CDR3 sequence is 15 residues long. CDR1 is SEHNR, CDR2 FQNEAQ, per germline (reference sequence). The CDR3 DNA sequence: TGTGCCAGCAGCCTTAGGTTTTCGGGGGACTATGGCTACACCTTC. It specifies CASSLRFSGDYGYTF.

This clonotype was counted many times. The chain has TRBV2 and TRBJ2-7; D unresolved. The CDR3 has 11 amino acids. Trimming stripped 11 bases from V and 6 bases from J, with 14 bases between. Per germline, CDR1 SNHLY and CDR2 FYNNEI. The CDR3 DNA is TGTGCCGGATCTGCGCACAGCGAGCAGTACTTC. Its protein is CAGSAHSEQYF.

CDR3 region: CASSSGLAGTSTDTQYF. Written as DNA, the CDR3 is TGTGCCAGCAGTTCCGGACTAGCGGGGACTAGCACAGATACGCAGTATTTT. The chain is built from TRBV6-1 and TRBJ2-3; TRBD2 agrees at 12 bases. The CDR3 length is 17 residues. Germline-derived CDR1 and CDR2 are MNHNS and SASEGT. The V gene end was trimmed by 5 bases and the J gene end by 0 bases; junction bases not matched to a gene: 6.

This clonotype was detected ten times or more. The gene calls are TRBV3-1 and TRBJ2-5; 8 bases map to TRBD2. Germline V gene sequence: CDR1 LGHDT, CDR2 YNNKEL (reference sequence). The CDR3 has 14 residues. Losses at the gene ends were 5 bases for V and 5 bases for J; bases not matched to a gene: 7. In nucleotides, the CDR3 is TGTGCCAGCAGCTTAGGAACTAGCGGCGAGACCCAGTACTTC. It translates to CASSLGTSGETQYF.

This clonotype has at least ten counts. The chain uses TRBV9 and TRBJ2-1; 9 bases fit TRBD1. V lost 4 bases and J lost 4; bases outside the gene matches: 6. The length of the CDR3 is 15 residues. Germline V lookup: CDR1 SGDLS, CDR2 YYNGEE. The CDR3 bases are TGTGCCAGCAGCCCCCGCGGGACAGGGTACAATGAGCAGTTCTTC. Its translation: CASSPRGTGYNEQFF.

In its sample, this clonotype was seen many times. The chain carries TRBV7-8 and TRBJ2-5; no clear D gene. CDR1 is SGHVS, CDR2 FQNEAQ, per germline. V was cut by 3 bases and J by 1 base, with 15 bases left in between. CDR3 length: 16 amino acids. As DNA, the CDR3 is TGTGCCAGCAGCTTGGCAACGAGAGGTCTCCAAGAGACCCAGTACTTC. Encoded protein: CASSLATRGLQETQYF.

The chain employs TRBV20-1 and TRBJ2-3; TRBD2 aligns across 10 bases. CDR3 length equals 20 residues. The germline CDR1 and CDR2 sequences are DFQATT and SNEGSKA (reference sequence). V lost 2 bases and J lost 8; bases outside the gene matches: 25. The CDR3 is CSARKVSGLAGEERTCTQYF. In DNA, the CDR3 is TGCAGTGCTAGAAAAGTTTCGGGCCTAGCGGGAGAGGAACGCACATGTACGCAGTATTTT.

A few counts support this clonotype. J is TRBJ2-3 and V is TRBV5-1; 11 positions match TRBD2. The germline V gene has CDR1 SGHRS and CDR2 YFSETQ. V gave up 4 bases and J gave up 2 bases; unmatched junction bases: 6. The CDR3 totals 16 residues. Here the CDR3 reads CASSTSGSKHTDTQYF. CDR3 nucleotide sequence: TGCGCCAGCAGCACTAGCGGGAGTAAGCACACAGATACGCAGTATTTT.

The sample holds many counts of this clonotype. V usage is TRBV28 and J usage is TRBJ2-1; a possible D gene is TRBD2 (6 bases). The V end lost 10 bases, the J end lost 2 bases, and 15 bases lay between the germline ends. The CDR3 is made up of 14 amino acids. Germline-derived CDR1 and CDR2 are MDHEN and SYDVKM. The CDR3 region is CATKTGTPYNEQFF. The CDR3 DNA follows: TGTGCCACCAAGACCGGGACTCCCTACAATGAGCAGTTCTTC.

In regard to this clonotype: A read error may explain this, as a much larger clone is one base away. V is TRBV25-1 and J is TRBJ2-7, with D unresolved. Germline V gene sequence: CDR1 MGHDK, CDR2 SYGVNS. CDR3 length: 11 amino acids. Trimming removed 7 bases at V and 3 bases at J, with 7 bases between. CDR3 sequence reads: CASTGYYEQYF. Here the CDR3 DNA reads TGTGCCAGCACCGGTTACTACGAGCAGTACTTC.

On this clonotype itself: The junction does not match germline at one end; this may be a read error. The chain couples TRBV5-1 to TRBJ2-1; TRBD2 might be the D (6 bases). CDR3 length: 14 residues. Germline V gene sequence: CDR1 SGHRS, CDR2 YFSETQ. Written as DNA, the CDR3 is TGCGCCAGCAGCTTGGGACTAGATCACAATGAGCGGTTCTTC. Translating gives CASSLGLDHNERFF.

This clonotype occurred many times. The chain joins TRBV6-1 to TRBJ2-3; TRBD1 aligns across 7 bases. This CDR3 is built from 14 residues. In germline, CDR1 is MNHNS, CDR2 SASEGT. V was pared by 6 bases and J by 1 base, with 4 bases of the junction left unmatched. CDR3 sequence reads: CASSTTGGTDTQYF. CDR3 bases: TGTGCCAGCAGCACTACAGGGGGCACAGATACGCAGTATTTT.

This clonotype was observed many times. The chain carries TRBV9 and TRBJ2-1; D remains unclear. The V end lost 0 bases, the J end lost 1 base, and 8 bases lay between the germline ends. Germline assignment: CDR1 SGDLS and CDR2 YYNGEE. There are 15 residues in the CDR3. CDR3 bases: TGTGCCAGCAGCGTAGCTGGGGTTTCCTACAATGAGCAGTTCTTC. It is translated as CASSVAGVSYNEQFF.

A few counts support this clonotype. The genes are TRBV20-1 and TRBJ2-1; TRBD2 might be the D (5 bases). V was cut by 0 bases and J by 4 bases, with 16 bases left in between. This CDR3 is built from 16 residues. Germline V gene data show CDR1 as DFQATT and CDR2 as SNEGSKA (reference sequence). CDR3 amino acids: CSARDPAVVGYNEQFF. The DNA of the CDR3 is TGCAGTGCTAGAGATCCAGCGGTGGTGGGGTACAATGAGCAGTTCTTC.

This clonotype has a count of ten or more. The chain employs TRBV2 and TRBJ2-7; D gene uncertain. From germline, CDR1 is SNHLY and CDR2 FYNNEI. The V gene lost 5 bases and the J gene lost 3 bases, with 5 bases spanning the gap. The CDR3 has 11 amino acids. The CDR3 nucleotides read TGTGCCAGCAGTACATTCTACGAGCAGTACTTC. Encoded protein: CASSTFYEQYF. Full variable domain (remainder filled in from reference TRBV2 and TRBJ2-7): EPEVTQTPSHQVTQMGQEVILRCVPISNHLYFYWYRQILGQKVEFLVSFYNNEISEKSEIFDDQFSVERPDGSNFTLKIRSTKLEDSAMYFCASSTFYEQYFGPGTRLTVT.

This clonotype was recorded at least ten times. The chain uses TRBV6-1 and TRBJ2-2; 8 nucleotides align to TRBD1. The CDR3 consists of 14 residues. CDR1 is MNHNS and CDR2 is SASEGT in the germline V gene. The CDR3 bases are TGTGCTAGTCGCGGACAGGGCAACACCGGGGAGCTGTTTTTT. Translated: CASRGQGNTGELFF.

This clonotype was observed a few times. The rearrangement links TRBV29-1 to TRBJ2-1; 9 bases are shared with TRBD1. The germline gives CDR1 SQVTM, CDR2 ANQGSEA. V gave up 7 bases and J gave up 4 bases; unmatched junction bases: 8. The CDR3 consists of 14 residues. CDR3 nucleotide sequence: TGCAGCGGCGTCCGGGACAGGGATTACAATGAGCAGTTCTTC. Amino acids: CSGVRDRDYNEQFF.

Only a few counts were recorded for this clonotype. The chain combines TRBV27 with TRBJ2-5; D is possibly TRBD2 (6 bases). V lost 5 bases to trimming and J lost 6 bases, with 13 bases between them. This CDR3 is 13 amino acids long. Germline lookup yields CDR1 MNHEY and CDR2 SMNVEV (reference sequence). CDR3: CASSPGTGKTQYF. CDR3 in DNA: TGTGCCAGCAGTCCTGGGACTGGGAAGACCCAGTACTTC.

Many counts were recorded for this clonotype. The chain is built from TRBV29-1 and TRBJ2-1; no definite D call. The CDR3 has 10 amino acids. Per the germline V gene, CDR1 is SQVTM and CDR2 is ANQGSEA. Trimming cost V 4 bases and J 4 bases, with 2 bases left between them. CDR3 DNA: TGCAGCGTTGTGTACAATGAGCAGTTCTTC. It is translated as CSVVYNEQFF.

This clonotype was observed many times. The chain links TRBV2 to TRBJ2-3; D perhaps matches TRBD2 (5 bases). The length of the CDR3 is 14 residues. Trimming removed 7 bases from V and 2 bases from J, with 13 bases in between. CDR1 is SNHLY and CDR2 is FYNNEI in the germline V gene. The CDR3 here is CASKENGNTDTQYF. The CDR3 coding sequence is TGTGCCAGCAAGGAGAACGGGAACACAGATACGCAGTATTTT.

The chain combines TRBV18 with TRBJ1-1, with 9 bases that match TRBD1. J lost 4 bases, V lost 4 bases, and 10 bases had no gene match. The CDR3 extends over 16 amino acids. CDR1 is KGHSH and CDR2 is LQKENI in the germline V gene. The CDR3 region has the DNA TGTGCCAGCTCACGATCGGCACAGGGGGCGGGCACTGAAGCTTTCTTT. This gives the protein CASSRSAQGAGTEAFF.

In this sample, this clonotype turned up many times. V and J are TRBV12-3 or TRBV12-4 and TRBJ2-5; 9 bases fit TRBD2. With V trimmed by 6 bases and J by 4 bases, 6 bases remained unmatched. The CDR3 is made up of 14 amino acids. The CDR3 spells CASSNSGRGETQYF. The CDR3 DNA follows: TGTGCCAGCAGCAATAGCGGGAGAGGAGAGACCCAGTACTTC.

Remarks on this clonotype: This may be a read error: a much more frequent sequence differs by one nucleotide. The chain recombines TRBV2 with TRBJ2-3; D perhaps matches TRBD2 (5 bases). The CDR3 spans 15 residues. CDR1 and CDR2 from the germline V gene are SNHLY and FYNNEI. The CDR3 bases are TGTGCCAGCAGTGTATCTGGGGAGAACACAGATACGCGGTATTTT. It specifies CASSVSGENTDTRYF.

The V gene is TRBV2, the J gene TRBJ2-5; D unclear. This CDR3 is 15 amino acids long. The germline CDR1 and CDR2 sequences are SNHLY and FYNNEI. Trimming pared 5 bases from V and 2 bases from J, leaving 15 bases between. The CDR3: CASSIEQLPQETQYF. CDR3 nucleotides: TGTGCCAGCAGTATAGAGCAGTTACCTCAAGAGACCCAGTACTTC.

As concerns this clonotype: The junction shows a germline mismatch at one end, possibly a read error. The chain couples TRBV6-1 to TRBJ2-1, with TRBD2 matching over 9 bases. The CDR3 has 15 residues. The germline gives CDR1 MNHNS, CDR2 SASEGT. The chain's CDR3 is CASSTGLAGYNERFF. The CDR3 DNA follows: TGTGCCAGCAGTACGGGACTAGCAGGTTACAATGAGCGGTTCTTC.

A few counts support this clonotype. J is TRBJ2-1 and V is TRBV20-1; D may be TRBD2 (5 bases). Per the germline V gene, CDR1 is DFQATT and CDR2 is SNEGSKA (reference sequence). V lost 0 bases and J 4 bases, leaving 10 bases between the germline ends. This CDR3 is built from 14 residues. The CDR3 coding sequence is TGCAGTGCTAGAGAACGCGGGTATTACAATGAGCAGTTCTTC. Protein: CSARERGYYNEQFF.

Turning to this clonotype: A clone one base away is much larger, so this may be a read error. The V call is TRBV20-1, the J call TRBJ2-3; D gene ambiguous. V was shortened by 6 bases and J by 3 bases, with 10 bases between the two germline ends. CDR1 and CDR2 from the germline V gene are DFQATT and SNEGSKA (reference sequence). This CDR3 is built from 12 residues. The CDR3 loop is CSAEARTDTQYF. The CDR3 DNA sequence: TGCAGTGCCGAAGCTAGGACAGATACGCAGTATTTT.

The gene calls are TRBV5-1 and TRBJ2-3; D possibly corresponds to TRBD2 (5 bases). This CDR3 contains 13 residues. Trimming took 9 bases from V and 1 from J, leaving 12 bases between them. CDR1 and CDR2 (germline): SGHRS, YFSETQ. Written as DNA, the CDR3 is TGCGCCACCCCGCGGGCCCGCACAGATACGCAGTATTTT. It is translated as CATPRARTDTQYF.